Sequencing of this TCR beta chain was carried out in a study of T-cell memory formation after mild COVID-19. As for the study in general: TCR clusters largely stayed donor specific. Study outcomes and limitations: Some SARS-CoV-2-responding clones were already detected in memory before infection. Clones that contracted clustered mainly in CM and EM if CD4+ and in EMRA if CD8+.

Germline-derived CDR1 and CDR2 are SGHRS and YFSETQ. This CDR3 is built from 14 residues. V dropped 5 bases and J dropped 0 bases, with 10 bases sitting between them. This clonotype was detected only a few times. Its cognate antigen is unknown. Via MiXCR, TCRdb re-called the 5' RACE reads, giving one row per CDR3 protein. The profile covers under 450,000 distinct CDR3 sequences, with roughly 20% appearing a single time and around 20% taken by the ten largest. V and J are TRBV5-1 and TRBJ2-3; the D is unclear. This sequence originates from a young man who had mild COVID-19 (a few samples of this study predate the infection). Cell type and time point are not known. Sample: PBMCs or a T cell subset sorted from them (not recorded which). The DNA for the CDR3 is TGCGCCAGCAGTCTACAGAGTAGCACAGATACGCAGTATTTT. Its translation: CASSLQSSTDTQYF.